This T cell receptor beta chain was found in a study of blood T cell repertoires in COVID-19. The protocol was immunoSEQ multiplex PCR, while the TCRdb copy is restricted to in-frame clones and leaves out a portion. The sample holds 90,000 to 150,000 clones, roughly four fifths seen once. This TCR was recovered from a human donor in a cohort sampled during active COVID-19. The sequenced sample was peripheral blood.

Here the CDR3 DNA reads TGTGCCTGCCAACAGGGGGGGGAGACCCAGTACTTC. It codes for CACQQGGETQYF. V gene TRBV2 combines with J gene TRBJ2-5; a weak D match, TRBD1 (8 bases). The CDR3 runs to 12 residues. Germline V gives CDR1 SNHLY, CDR2 FYNNEI. Trimming pared 11 bases from V and 5 bases from J, leaving 15 bases between.